The entry that follows covers one T cell receptor (beta chain) sequence. Preparation of the TCRbeta library used unique molecular identifiers. Each CDR3 protein gets one entry after TCRdb re-called the PCR reads with MiXCR. The table has nearly 400,000 distinct CDR3 sequences, about a fifth seen once. These data belong to a study of T-cell reconstitution after alpha-beta-depleted transplantation in children. The sample here was PBMCs from the stem cell graft donor, taken from the stem cell graft. This sequence was found in a human donor who donated a stem cell graft to a child with acute myeloid leukemia.

The CDR3, as DNA: TGCGCCAGCAGCCAAGGGACTAGGACGGATACGCAGTATTTT. Encoded protein: CASSQGTRTDTQYF. The chain couples TRBV5-1 to TRBJ2-3; the match to TRBD2 covers 8 bases. The V gene's germline CDR1 is SGHRS and CDR2 YFSETQ. This CDR3 region has 14 residues. Trimming at V came to 4 bases and at J to 6 bases, leaving 7 bases not matched to a gene. Looking up the rest from reference TRBV5-1 and TRBJ2-3 gives the full variable domain: KAGVTQTPRYLIKTRGQQVTLSCSPISGHRSVSWYQQTPGQGLQFLFEYFSETQRNKGNFPGRFSGRQFSNSRSEMNVSTLELGDSALYLCASSQGTRTDTQYFGPGTRLTVL.